Following are 5 T cell receptor beta chains from one sample sequenced in a study of beta chain features in type 1 diabetes. Study-level results: Shorter TCRB CDR3s, moderately but significantly so, marked every one of the four CD4+ subsets in Type 1 diabetes patients.

No antigen is known for these receptors. Since all of the isolated RNA was reverse transcribed, expressed TCRB transcripts were what got sequenced. Some clones are missing from TCRdb's copy, which holds only in-frame ones; the method was immunoSEQ multiplex PCR. The table lists a few hundred thousand clones, around 13% of them singletons, with 0.0085% to 0.012% in the top ten. Source material: naive CD4+ T cells from blood. These TCRs come from a woman aged 18-29 years with type 1 diabetes.

This clone appeared a few times. The rearrangement uses TRBV5-1 and TRBJ2-5, with 9 bases identical to TRBD2. This CDR3 is built from 16 residues. CDR1 is SGHRS and CDR2 is YFSETQ in the germline V gene. Trimming cost V 4 bases and J 2 bases; bases outside gene matches: 9. DNA for the CDR3: TGCGCCAGCAGCGGGGCCACGACTAGCGGACAAGAGACCCAGTACTTC. It codes for CASSGATTSGQETQYF.

This clone was recorded a few times. The J gene is TRBJ2-1, the V gene TRBV7-6; D is undetermined. CDR3 length equals 15 residues. Trimming left V 7 bases short and J 0 bases short, with 13 bases between. CDR1 is SGHVS, CDR2 FNYEAQ, per germline. CDR3 protein: CASTFVADSYNEQFF. The CDR3 nucleotides are TGTGCCAGCACCTTCGTGGCCGACTCCTACAATGAGCAGTTCTTC.

Notes on this clone: The identical CDR3 is also encoded by other nucleotide sequences in the sample. The chain has TRBV18 and TRBJ2-7, with TRBD1 identical over 7 bases. The trim removed 3 bases at V and 1 base at J, leaving 3 bases unmatched. CDR1 is KGHSH and CDR2 is LQKENI in the germline V gene. This CDR3 contains 14 residues. CDR3 nucleotide sequence: TGTGCCAGCTCACCTCCGGGACAGTCCTACGAGCAGTACTTC. Its protein product is CASSPPGQSYEQYF.

V usage is TRBV18 and J usage is TRBJ2-3; D not resolved. CDR3 length: 13 amino acids. Trimming shortened V by 6 bases and J by 2 bases, and 9 bases separated the two germline ends. CDR1 is KGHSH and CDR2 is LQKENI in the germline V gene. The CDR3 here is CASSPTLTDTQYF. CDR3 coding DNA: TGTGCCAGCTCGCCTACTCTCACAGATACGCAGTATTTT.

The chain employs TRBV9 and TRBJ1-2, with 7 positions matching TRBD1. The V gene's germline CDR1 is SGDLS and CDR2 YYNGEE. Germline trimming cut 0 bases from V and 5 bases from J; bases unmatched to any gene: 7. The CDR3 runs 15 residues. CDR3: CASSVGSGTVYGYTF. Here the CDR3 DNA reads TGTGCCAGCAGCGTAGGATCCGGGACAGTGTATGGCTACACCTTC.